This record concerns one T cell receptor beta chain sequence. Its antigen remains unknown. The data derive from a study of cytomegalovirus exposure and HLA in healthy donors. Findings and limits, study-wide: The classifier, whose performance was assessed in both the original and validation cohorts, reportedly diagnosed cytomegalovirus status with high specificity and sensitivity.

The PCR used 60 Vbeta and 13 Jbeta primers. Data came from immunoSEQ multiplex PCR; TCRdb stores just in-frame clones and leaves some out. The profile covers 150,000 to 200,000 clones, with about 80% appearing a single time and 13% to 15% taken by the ten largest. The germline gives CDR1 SGHVS, CDR2 FQNEAQ. The ends were cut back, 1 base at V and 8 bases at J, with 15 bases in the middle. CDR3 size: 15 residues. Sample: PBMCs. The chain couples TRBV7-8 to TRBJ2-1; D is perhaps TRBD1 (6 bases). The source of this sequence is a woman aged 35 to 49 in good health and CMV-seronegative. The CDR3 DNA reads as TGTGCCAGCAGCTTAGTTACAGGGCCCCACGATGAGCAGTTCTTC. Encoded protein: CASSLVTGPHDEQFF.